A single sample is the source of the 22 T cell receptor beta chains below, sequenced in a study of patients and donors after allogeneic stem cell transplantation. TCRdb redid the calling of the RT-PCR reads with MiXCR, one entry per CDR3 protein. The sample holds roughly 880,000 distinct CDR3 sequences, under 20% seen once. Sequencing input: blood, either unsorted or a sorted T cell fraction (not recorded which). These receptors originate from a human donor who was either an allogeneic HSCT recipient or a stem cell or donor lymphocyte infusion donor (not recorded which). It is not recorded whose cells these are; they may come from a transplant donor.

The chain recombines TRBV5-1 with TRBJ2-5, with D possibly being TRBD1 (5 bases). The CDR3 loop spans 14 amino acids. V gave up 3 bases and J gave up 3 bases, with 12 bases separating them. The germline V gene encodes CDR1 SGHRS and CDR2 YFSETQ. CDR3 in DNA: TGCGCCAGCAGCTATCGGACACCAGAAGAGACCCAGTACTTC. Its protein product is CASSYRTPEETQYF.

The chain employs TRBV6-1 and TRBJ1-2; a possible D gene is TRBD1 (5 bases). V gave up 3 bases and J gave up 3 bases, with 14 bases separating them. CDR1 is MNHNS and CDR2 is SASEGT in the germline V gene. The CDR3 is made up of 15 amino acids. In DNA form, the CDR3 reads TGTGCCAGCAGTGACAGGTCTGAGGGGTACTATGGCTACACCTTC. Residues: CASSDRSEGYYGYTF.

The rearrangement links TRBV5-6 to TRBJ2-1; TRBD2 aligns across 11 bases. The CDR3 is 15 residues long. The germline CDR1 and CDR2 sequences are SGHDT and YYEEEE. V dropped 4 bases and J dropped 8; count of bases not matched to a gene: 8. CDR3 loop: CASSDPTSGNDEQFF. CDR3 DNA: TGTGCCAGCAGCGACCCGACTAGCGGGAACGATGAGCAGTTCTTC. The full variable domain, rest sourced from reference TRBV5-6 and TRBJ2-1, is DAGVTQSPTHLIKTRGQQVTLRCSPKSGHDTVSWYQQALGQGPQFIFQYYEEEERQRGNFPDRFSGHQFPNYSSELNVNALLLGDSALYLCASSDPTSGNDEQFFGPGTRLTVL.

V gene TRBV11-2 combines with J gene TRBJ2-7; D remains unclear. Between the trimmed V and J ends, which lost 5 bases and 6 bases, there was a span of 11 bases. The CDR3 extends over 12 amino acids. CDR1 is SGHAT, CDR2 FQNNGV, per germline. This CDR3 is CASSPSHREQYF. DNA of the CDR3: TGTGCCAGCAGCCCCTCACATCGCGAGCAGTACTTC.

The rearrangement joins TRBV24-1 to TRBJ2-1; the match to TRBD2 covers 12 bases. CDR3 length equals 16 residues. Germline assignment: CDR1 KGHDR and CDR2 SFDVKD. J lost 10 bases, V lost 2 bases, and 8 bases had no gene match. DNA of the CDR3: TGTGCCACCAGTGATTCCAGACTAGCGGGAGCAGTGGAGCAGTTCTTC. This sequence encodes CATSDSRLAGAVEQFF.

In DNA, the CDR3 is TGCGCCAGCAGCCCCGCAGGGATTTCCGACACCGGGGAGCTGTTTTTT. Translated, it gives CASSPAGISDTGELFF. This chain connects TRBV5-1 to TRBJ2-2, with D perhaps matching TRBD1 (5 bases). Looked up from germline, CDR1 is SGHRS and CDR2 is YFSETQ. V was trimmed by 4 bases and J by 3 bases, leaving 16 bases between them. There are 16 residues in the CDR3.

The rearrangement joins TRBV6-1 to TRBJ2-5; 13 bases match TRBD2. Germline V lookup: CDR1 MNHNS, CDR2 SASEGT. With 5 bases clipped from V and 5 bases from J, the junction kept 2 bases outside the gene matches. The CDR3 length is 14 residues. CDR3 sequence reads: CASSRGLAGETQYF. The CDR3 bases are TGTGCCAGCAGTAGGGGACTAGCGGGGGAGACCCAGTACTTC.

This CDR3 reads CASSGPLGVHNEQFF. CDR3 bases: TGTGCCAGCAGCGGACCCTTAGGGGTGCACAATGAGCAGTTCTTC. The chain is built from TRBV9 and TRBJ2-1, with D tentatively TRBD1 (5 bases). Between the trimmed V and J ends, which lost 3 bases and 5 bases, there was a span of 15 bases. Germline V gene data show CDR1 as SGDLS and CDR2 as YYNGEE. The CDR3 totals 15 residues.

Comments on this clonotype: At one boundary the junction diverges from the germline segment, which might be a read error. CDR3 region: CASCQEGLAGGLDTQYF. CDR3 nucleotides: TGTGCCAGCTGCCAAGAAGGGCTAGCGGGGGGGCTGGATACGCAGTATTTT. The chain has TRBV3-1 and TRBJ2-3; 12 nucleotides match TRBD2. Germline V gene sequence: CDR1 LGHDT, CDR2 YNNKEL (reference sequence). The CDR3 has 17 amino acids.

This clonotype was seen many times. V gene TRBV27 combines with J gene TRBJ2-2; D ambiguous. CDR3 length: 16 residues. From germline, CDR1 is MNHEY and CDR2 SMNVEV (reference sequence). The V end was cut by 4 bases, the J end by 1 base, with 13 bases between. DNA of the CDR3: TGTGCCAGCAGTTATCTGGCCGCGGTGAACACCGGGGAGCTGTTTTTT. Translating it yields CASSYLAAVNTGELFF.

The table lists this clonotype with a count of one. The chain has TRBV7-9 and TRBJ2-5; TRBD1 matches 8 bases. V lost 6 bases and J lost 4; bases outside the gene matches: 16. Germline assignment: CDR1 SEHNR and CDR2 FQNEAQ (reference sequence). The CDR3 has 17 amino acids. Here the CDR3 DNA reads TGTGCCAGCAGTTCACTCCGCGGACAGGGAGGTCGAGAGACCCAGTACTTC. It translates to CASSSLRGQGGRETQYF.

The chain is built from TRBV12-3 or TRBV12-4 and TRBJ1-2; 7 positions agree with TRBD1. The length of the CDR3 is 17 residues. V shed 1 base, J shed 10 bases, and the junction held 18 bases outside the gene matches. Written as DNA, the CDR3 is TGTGCCAGCAGTTTAGAACTTGGAGGGACAGCTGGGGCCCCCTACACCTTC. This codes for CASSLELGGTAGAPYTF.

This chain connects TRBV6-1 to TRBJ1-2; TRBD1 matches 7 bases. Looked up from germline, CDR1 is MNHNS and CDR2 is SASEGT. The trim removed 7 bases at V and 0 bases at J, leaving 5 bases unmatched. This CDR3 is built from 14 residues. The DNA of the CDR3 is TGTGCCAGCACCAGGGGGGACGCTAACTATGGCTACACCTTC. It yields the protein CASTRGDANYGYTF.

This sequence joins TRBV7-9 and TRBJ2-1, with D perhaps TRBD1 (6 bases). The length of the CDR3 is 15 residues. CDR1 SEHNR and CDR2 FQNEAQ come from the germline V gene (reference sequence). Trimming took 0 bases from V and 5 from J, leaving 11 bases between them. Here the CDR3 DNA reads TGTGCCAGCAGCTTAGCACAGGGAATCCACAATGAGCAGTTCTTC. This sequence encodes CASSLAQGIHNEQFF.

The V and J genes are TRBV7-3 and TRBJ2-3, with no clear D. Germline V gives CDR1 SGHTA, CDR2 FQGTGA. V dropped 0 bases and J dropped 12 bases, with 16 bases sitting between them. The CDR3 has 14 amino acids. CDR3 protein: CASSLTPDLGLQYF. The CDR3 DNA follows: TGTGCCAGCAGCTTAACACCCGACCTGGGCTTACAGTATTTT.

In its sample, this clonotype was seen a few times. The chain carries TRBV18 and TRBJ1-1, with D tentatively TRBD1 (5 bases). Germline CDR1 reads KGHSH; CDR2 reads LQKENI. This CDR3 comprises 15 residues. The V gene lost 2 bases and the J gene lost 0 bases, with 10 bases spanning the gap. This CDR3 is CASSPSRGMNTEAFF. The CDR3 DNA is TGTGCCAGCTCACCATCGAGGGGAATGAACACTGAAGCTTTCTTT.

This clonotype was seen a handful of times. The chain uses TRBV25-1 and TRBJ1-5, with 7 bases fitting TRBD1. The CDR3 length is 13 residues. Germline V lookup: CDR1 MGHDK, CDR2 SYGVNS. J lost 6 bases, V lost 4 bases, and 3 bases had no gene match. CDR3 residues: CASSVAGGQPQHF. CDR3 DNA sequence: TGTGCCAGCAGTGTCGCAGGGGGTCAGCCCCAGCATTTT. The full variable domain, its missing parts supplied by reference TRBV25-1 and TRBJ1-5, is EADIYQTPRYLVIGTGKKITLECSQTMGHDKMYWYQQDPGMELHLIHYSYGVNSTEKGDLSSESTVSRIRTEHFPLTLESARPSHTSQYLCASSVAGGQPQHFGDGTRLSIL.

The chain has TRBV5-6 and TRBJ1-1; D possibly corresponds to TRBD1 (6 bases). Trimming removed 0 bases at V and 7 bases at J, with 19 bases between. The CDR3 is 16 residues long. The germline V gene has CDR1 SGHDT and CDR2 YYEEEE. The CDR3 is CASSLGGAGGTIEAFF. The CDR3 DNA reads TGTGCCAGCAGCTTGGGGGGGGCTGGTGGTACGATTGAAGCTTTCTTT.

This clonotype was counted a few times. The rearrangement uses TRBV2 and TRBJ1-6; D is possibly TRBD1 (6 bases). The CDR3 contains 11 residues. CDR1 and CDR2 from the germline V gene are SNHLY and FYNNEI. V lost 2 bases, J lost 13 bases, and 6 bases lay in between. The CDR3 reads CASSERGPLHF. Written as DNA, the CDR3 is TGTGCCAGCAGTGAAAGGGGGCCCCTCCACTTT.

This sequence joins TRBV20-1 and TRBJ1-2; 10 bases are a match to TRBD1. This CDR3 spans 12 amino acids. Germline lookup yields CDR1 DFQATT and CDR2 SNEGSKA (reference sequence). V gave up 5 bases and J gave up 7 bases; unmatched junction bases: 4. CDR3 sequence: CSASDRGAGYTF. For the CDR3, the DNA is TGCAGTGCTTCGGACAGGGGGGCTGGCTACACCTTC.

This chain uses TRBV6-2 or TRBV6-3 with TRBJ2-1, with D possibly being TRBD2 (5 bases). From germline, CDR1 is MNHEY and CDR2 SVGEGT. V gave up 5 bases and J gave up 1 base, with 9 bases separating them. The CDR3 has 14 amino acids. In DNA form, the CDR3 reads TGTGCCAGCAGTGGACTCCAATCCTACAATGAGCAGTTCTTC. Its protein product is CASSGLQSYNEQFF.

The table lists this clonotype with many counts. The J gene is TRBJ1-1, the V gene TRBV12-3 or TRBV12-4; D ambiguous. CDR3 length equals 11 residues. V dropped 7 bases and J dropped 0 bases, with 3 bases sitting between them. CDR3 sequence reads: CASKVNTEAFF. The CDR3 DNA follows: TGTGCCAGCAAGGTGAACACTGAAGCTTTCTTT.